The clone carrying this T cell receptor beta chain was seen ten or more times. Antigen specificity is unknown. The length of the CDR3 is 12 residues. V lost 1 base and J 0 bases, leaving 0 bases between the germline ends. In germline, CDR1 is SGHTA, CDR2 FQGNSA. TCRdb re-analysed the reads in MiXCR, keeping a single row per CDR3 protein. Of some 100,000 distinct CDR3 sequences in the sample, more than 20% were seen once. This entry is derived from a study of T cell repertoires in cytomegalovirus infection. For the study at large: It can be stated that public TCR beta signatures indicated CMV infection as well as a matching HLA type.

Whole-study results and caveats: Using cumulative public TCR beta family frequency, the authors identified those who carried CMV together with the relevant HLA. The ex vivo response was dominated by HLA-C-restricted CMV-specific TCR beta clonotypes.

The chain joins TRBV7-2 to TRBJ2-5; D call uncertain. The clonotype was recovered from a human donor in good health (CMV status not recorded). Some clones in this sample may be carry-over from other donors' samples. Sequencing was done on a sample of CD8+ T cells from PBMCs. As DNA, the CDR3 is TGTGCCAGCAGCTTAGACCAAGAGACCCAGTACTTC. The encoded protein is CASSLDQETQYF.